This T cell receptor (beta chain) appears in the sequencing data of a study of identical twins. Germline CDR1 is LGHNA and CDR2 is YNFKEQ. The CDR3 is 16 residues long. V trimming: 0 bases; J trimming: 8 bases; junction bases outside the gene matches: 1. This clonotype was recorded many times. Its specificity is not known. After template switching added a universal primer site, the resulting cDNA carried unique molecular identifiers. TCRdb reprocessed the 5' RACE reads with MiXCR, giving one entry per CDR3 protein. The sample lists hundreds of thousands of distinct CDR3 sequences; more than 9% were seen once. Study-wide results and caveats: The same donors were not followed; conclusions instead depended on cross-sectional statistical analysis.

These same data were also listed under a study on yellow fever vaccine responses in identical twins.

The chain is built from TRBV4-2 and TRBJ2-1; 16 bases are a match to TRBD2. The sequence derives from a woman aged 18-29 years in good health. Sample: CD8+ T cells sorted from blood. CDR3 protein: CASSQEGTSGGDEQFF. CDR3 bases: TGTGCCAGCAGCCAAGAGGGGACTAGCGGGGGGGATGAGCAGTTCTTC.